This T cell receptor beta chain was captured in a study of cytomegalovirus exposure and HLA in healthy donors. Study information: A later analysis reported the same platform for the 120 validation repertoires and the 650 to 750 first-cohort repertoires. General study points: The dataset shows that most TCR sequences were rare, while some public TCRs occurred in many donors.

The ends were cut back, 4 bases at V and 1 base at J, with 14 bases in the middle. There are 15 residues in the CDR3. Germline CDR1 reads SGHRS; CDR2 reads YFSETQ. Sequencing was performed with immunoSEQ multiplex PCR; in TCRdb, only in-frame clones are kept and a portion is missing. The sample gives roughly 150,000 clones, 85% to 90% of which show up once; about 3.5% is in the top ten. In the case of this clone: Its matching antigen is unknown.

Sequenced sample: PBMCs. The sequence was obtained from a woman younger than 30 in good health and CMV-seropositive. The rearrangement joins TRBV5-1 to TRBJ1-1, with D unresolved. CDR3 sequence (DNA): TGCGCCAGCAGCCCCTCGGGGTCGGAGAACACTGAAGCTTTCTTT. Protein product: CASSPSGSENTEAFF.